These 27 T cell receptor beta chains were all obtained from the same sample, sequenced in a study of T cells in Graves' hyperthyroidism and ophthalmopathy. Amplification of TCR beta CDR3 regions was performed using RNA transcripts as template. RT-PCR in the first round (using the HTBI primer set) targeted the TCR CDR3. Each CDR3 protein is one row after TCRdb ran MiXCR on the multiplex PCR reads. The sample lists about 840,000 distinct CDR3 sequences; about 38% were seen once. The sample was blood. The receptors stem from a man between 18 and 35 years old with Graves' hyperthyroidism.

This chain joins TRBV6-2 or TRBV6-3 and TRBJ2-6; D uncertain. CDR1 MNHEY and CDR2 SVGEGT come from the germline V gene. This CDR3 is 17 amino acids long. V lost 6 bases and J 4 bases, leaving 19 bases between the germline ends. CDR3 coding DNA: TGTGCCAGCAGATACGATCGGTGGGGAACCGGGGCCAACGTCCTGACTTTC. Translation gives CASRYDRWGTGANVLTF.

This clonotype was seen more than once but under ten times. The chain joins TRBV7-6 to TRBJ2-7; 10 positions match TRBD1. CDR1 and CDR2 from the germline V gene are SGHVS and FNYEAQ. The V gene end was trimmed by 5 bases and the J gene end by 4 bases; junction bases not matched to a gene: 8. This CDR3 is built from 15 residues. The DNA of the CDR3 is TGTGCCAGCAGCCAAGAAGGACAGGGGGGGTACGAGCAGTACTTC. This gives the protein CASSQEGQGGYEQYF.

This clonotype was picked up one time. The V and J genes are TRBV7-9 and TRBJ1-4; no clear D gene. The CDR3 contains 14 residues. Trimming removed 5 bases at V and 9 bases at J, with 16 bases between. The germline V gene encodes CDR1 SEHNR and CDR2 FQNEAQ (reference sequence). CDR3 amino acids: CASSPSSVRKKLFF. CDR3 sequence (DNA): TGTGCCAGCAGCCCCAGTTCAGTGCGAAAAAAACTGTTTTTT.

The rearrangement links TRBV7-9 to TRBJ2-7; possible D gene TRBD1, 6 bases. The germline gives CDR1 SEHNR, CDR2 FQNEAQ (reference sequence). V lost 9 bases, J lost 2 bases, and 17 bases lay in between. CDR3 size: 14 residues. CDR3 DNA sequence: TGTGCCAGTATCAAACGGACAGTTGCCTACGAGCAGTACTTC. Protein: CASIKRTVAYEQYF.

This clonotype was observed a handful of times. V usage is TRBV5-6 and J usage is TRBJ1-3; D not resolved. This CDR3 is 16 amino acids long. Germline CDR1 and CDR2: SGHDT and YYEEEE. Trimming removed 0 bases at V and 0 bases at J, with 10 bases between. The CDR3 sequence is CASSLAGQLSGNTIYF. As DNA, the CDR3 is TGTGCCAGCAGCTTGGCAGGTCAGCTCTCTGGAAACACCATATATTTT.

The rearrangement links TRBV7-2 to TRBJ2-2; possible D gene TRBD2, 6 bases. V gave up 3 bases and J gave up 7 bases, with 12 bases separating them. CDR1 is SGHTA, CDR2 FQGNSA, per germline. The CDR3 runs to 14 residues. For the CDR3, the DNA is TGTGCCAGCAGCTTGCAACTAGCTAGCGGGGAGCTGTTTTTT. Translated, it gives CASSLQLASGELFF.

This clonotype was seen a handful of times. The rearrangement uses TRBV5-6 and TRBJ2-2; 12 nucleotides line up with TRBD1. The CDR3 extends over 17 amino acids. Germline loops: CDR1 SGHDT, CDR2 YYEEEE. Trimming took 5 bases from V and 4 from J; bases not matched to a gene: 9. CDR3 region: CASSHGTGGWGTGELFF. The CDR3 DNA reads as TGTGCCAGCAGTCATGGGACAGGGGGCTGGGGCACCGGGGAGCTGTTTTTT.

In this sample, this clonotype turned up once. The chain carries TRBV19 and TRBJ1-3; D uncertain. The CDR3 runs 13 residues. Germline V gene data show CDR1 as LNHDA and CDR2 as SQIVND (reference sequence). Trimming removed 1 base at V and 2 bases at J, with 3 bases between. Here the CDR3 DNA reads TGTGCCAGTAGTATAGGGACTGGAAACACCATATATTTT. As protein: CASSIGTGNTIYF.

The CDR3 nucleotides read TGTGCCAGTAACTCTCCCGGGGACAGTCATGTTTGGGCTTTCTTT. Translation gives CASNSPGDSHVWAFF. The rearrangement links TRBV19 to TRBJ1-1, with 7 nucleotides matching TRBD1. V shed 7 bases, J shed 11 bases, and the junction held 19 bases outside the gene matches. The CDR3 contains 15 residues. The V gene's germline CDR1 is LNHDA and CDR2 SQIVND (reference sequence).

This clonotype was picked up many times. CDR3 in DNA: TGCGCCAGCAGCTTGGTGGACAGAGAGGAAAAACTGTTTTTT. Encoded protein: CASSLVDREEKLFF. The gene calls are TRBV5-1 and TRBJ1-4; a possible D gene is TRBD1 (6 bases). V lost 0 bases and J lost 8, with 11 bases in between. The CDR3 is 14 residues long. CDR1 and CDR2 (germline): SGHRS, YFSETQ.

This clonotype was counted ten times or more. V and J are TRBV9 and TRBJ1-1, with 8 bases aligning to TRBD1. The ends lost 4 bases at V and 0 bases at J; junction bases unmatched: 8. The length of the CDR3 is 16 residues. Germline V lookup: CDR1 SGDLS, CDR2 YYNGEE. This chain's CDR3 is CASSHDRGTMNTEAFF. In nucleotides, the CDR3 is TGTGCCAGCAGCCACGACAGGGGCACCATGAACACTGAAGCTTTCTTT.

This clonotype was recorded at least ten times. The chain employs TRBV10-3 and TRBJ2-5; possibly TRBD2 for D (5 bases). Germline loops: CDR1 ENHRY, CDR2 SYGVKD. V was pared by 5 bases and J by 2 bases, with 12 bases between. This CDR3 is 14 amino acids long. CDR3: CAISRTGFQETQYF. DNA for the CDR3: TGTGCCATCAGTAGGACTGGTTTTCAAGAGACCCAGTACTTC.

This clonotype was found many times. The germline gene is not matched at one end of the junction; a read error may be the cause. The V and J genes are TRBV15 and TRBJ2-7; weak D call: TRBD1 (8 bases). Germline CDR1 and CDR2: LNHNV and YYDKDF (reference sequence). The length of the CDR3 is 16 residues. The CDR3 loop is CATSRTGGLPSDEQYF. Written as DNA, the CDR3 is TGTGCCACCAGCAGAACAGGGGGACTACCCTCCGACGAGCAGTACTTC.

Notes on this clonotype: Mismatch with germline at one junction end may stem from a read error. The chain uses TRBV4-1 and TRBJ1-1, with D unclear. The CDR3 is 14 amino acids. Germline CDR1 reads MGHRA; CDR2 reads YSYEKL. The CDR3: CASSQGRGSTEAFF. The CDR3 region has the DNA TGCGCCAGCAGCCAAGGGCGGGGATCCACTGAAGCCTTCTTT.

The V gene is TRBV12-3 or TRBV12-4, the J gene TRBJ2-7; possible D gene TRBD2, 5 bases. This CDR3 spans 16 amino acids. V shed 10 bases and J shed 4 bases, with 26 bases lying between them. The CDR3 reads CATRREREGPLYEQYF. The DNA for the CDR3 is TGTGCCACCCGAAGAGAGCGTGAGGGCCCTCTGTACGAGCAGTACTTC.

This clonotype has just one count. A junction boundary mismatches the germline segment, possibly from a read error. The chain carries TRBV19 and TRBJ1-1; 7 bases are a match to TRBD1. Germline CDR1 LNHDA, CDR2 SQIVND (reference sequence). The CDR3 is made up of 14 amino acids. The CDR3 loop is CASSNDRVGTEVFF. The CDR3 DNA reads TGTGCCAGTAGCAACGACAGGGTGGGCACTGAAGTTTTCTTT. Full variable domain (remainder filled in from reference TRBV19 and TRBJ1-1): DGGITQSPKYLFRKEGQNVTLSCEQNLNHDAMYWYRQDPGQGLRLIYYSQIVNDFQKGDIAEGYSVSREKKESFPLTVTSAQKNPTAFYLCASSNDRVGTEVFFGQGTRLTVV.

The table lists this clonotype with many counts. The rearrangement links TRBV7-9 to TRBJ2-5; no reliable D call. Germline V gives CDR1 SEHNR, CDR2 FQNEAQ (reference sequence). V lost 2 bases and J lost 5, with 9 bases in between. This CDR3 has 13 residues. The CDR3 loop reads CASSLLREETQYF. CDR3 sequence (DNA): TGTGCCAGCAGCTTATTGAGAGAGGAGACCCAGTACTTC.

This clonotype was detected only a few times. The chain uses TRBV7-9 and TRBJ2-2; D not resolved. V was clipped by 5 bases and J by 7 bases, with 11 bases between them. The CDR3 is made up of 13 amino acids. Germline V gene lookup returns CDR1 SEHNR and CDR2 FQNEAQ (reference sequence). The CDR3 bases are TGTGCCAGCAGCCCGTCCCCCGGCGGGGAGCTGTTTTTT. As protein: CASSPSPGGELFF.

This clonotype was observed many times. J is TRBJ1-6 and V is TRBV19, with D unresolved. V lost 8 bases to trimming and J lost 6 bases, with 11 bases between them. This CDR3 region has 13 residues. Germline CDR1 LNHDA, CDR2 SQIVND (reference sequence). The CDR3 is CASAAGFNSPLHF. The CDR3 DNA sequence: TGTGCCAGTGCCGCCGGATTTAATTCACCCCTCCACTTT.

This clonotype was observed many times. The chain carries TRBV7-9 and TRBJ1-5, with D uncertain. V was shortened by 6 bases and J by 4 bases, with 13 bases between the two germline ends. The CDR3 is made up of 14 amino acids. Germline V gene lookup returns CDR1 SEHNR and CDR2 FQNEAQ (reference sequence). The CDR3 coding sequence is TGTGCCAGCAGTTTCTTGGGCAGGAATCAGCCCCAGCATTTT. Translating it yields CASSFLGRNQPQHF.

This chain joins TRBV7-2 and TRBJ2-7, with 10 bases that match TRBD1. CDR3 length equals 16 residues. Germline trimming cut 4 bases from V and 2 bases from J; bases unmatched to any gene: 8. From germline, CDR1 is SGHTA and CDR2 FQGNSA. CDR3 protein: CASSSDRGHGTYEQYF. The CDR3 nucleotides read TGTGCCAGCAGCTCCGACAGGGGGCATGGGACCTACGAGCAGTACTTC.

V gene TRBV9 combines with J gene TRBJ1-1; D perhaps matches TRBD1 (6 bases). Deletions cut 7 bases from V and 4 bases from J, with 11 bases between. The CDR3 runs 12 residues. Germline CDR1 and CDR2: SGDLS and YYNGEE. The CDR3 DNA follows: TGTGCCAGCGTACAGGGAGGCACTGAAGCTTTCTTT. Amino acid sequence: CASVQGGTEAFF.

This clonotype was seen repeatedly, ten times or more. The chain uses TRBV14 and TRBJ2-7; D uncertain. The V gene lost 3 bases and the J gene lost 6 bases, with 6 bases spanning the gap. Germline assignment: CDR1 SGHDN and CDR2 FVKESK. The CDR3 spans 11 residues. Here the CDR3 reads CASSQTAEQYF. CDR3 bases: TGTGCCAGCAGCCAGACGGCCGAGCAGTACTTC.

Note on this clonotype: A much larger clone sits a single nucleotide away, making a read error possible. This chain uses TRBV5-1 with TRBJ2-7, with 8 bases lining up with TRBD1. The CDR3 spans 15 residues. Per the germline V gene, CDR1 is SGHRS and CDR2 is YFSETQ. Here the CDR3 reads CASSPQDREREEKYF. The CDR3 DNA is TGTGCCAGCAGCCCGCAGGACAGGGAAAGGGAGGAGAAGTACTTC.

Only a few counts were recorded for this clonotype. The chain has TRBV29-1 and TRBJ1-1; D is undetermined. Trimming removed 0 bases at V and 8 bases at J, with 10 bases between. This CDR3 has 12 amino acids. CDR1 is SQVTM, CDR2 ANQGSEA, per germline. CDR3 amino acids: CSVEDWPEEAFF. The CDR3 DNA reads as TGCAGCGTTGAAGATTGGCCAGAGGAAGCTTTCTTT.

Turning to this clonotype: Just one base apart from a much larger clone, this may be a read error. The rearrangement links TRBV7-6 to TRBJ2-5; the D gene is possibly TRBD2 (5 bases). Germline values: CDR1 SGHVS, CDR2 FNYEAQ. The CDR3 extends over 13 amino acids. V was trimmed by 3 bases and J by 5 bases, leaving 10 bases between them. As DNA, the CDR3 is TGTGCCAGCAGCTTGGACTCGATCGAGACCCAGTACTTC. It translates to CASSLDSIETQYF.

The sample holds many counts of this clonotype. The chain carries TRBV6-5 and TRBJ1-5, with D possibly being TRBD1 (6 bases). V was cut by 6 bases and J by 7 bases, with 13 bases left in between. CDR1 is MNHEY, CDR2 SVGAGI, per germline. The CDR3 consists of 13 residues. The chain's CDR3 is CASRGGTGQPQHF. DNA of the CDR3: TGTGCCAGCAGAGGGGGTACGGGCCAGCCCCAGCATTTT.